This TCR beta chain stems from a study of CD8 T cells in Susac syndrome. CD8+ and CD4+ T cells taken from blood had their TCR beta sequenced. Negative isolation yielded CD8+ and CD4+ T cells; FACS enriched TEMRA cells. This CDR3 spans 13 amino acids. Per the germline V gene, CDR1 is LNHNV and CDR2 is YYDKDF (reference sequence). After extraction with the RNeasy kit, about 0.45 to 1 ug of the RNA was reverse transcribed using random hexamers. Amplification of TCR beta CDR3 was carried out by immunoSEQ multiplex PCR, which covered 54 Vbeta and 13 Jbeta segments. Via MiXCR, TCRdb re-called the immunoSEQ multiplex PCR reads, giving one row per CDR3 protein. The data show 150,000 to 160,000 distinct CDR3 sequences, with just under 95% seen just once and more than 0.2% held by the top ten. On this clonotype: One end of the junction is discordant with germline, which a read error may explain.

This chain uses TRBV15 with TRBJ2-1; D remains ambiguous. The sample taken for sequencing was CD8+ T cells from PBMCs. The receptor was isolated from a human donor with multiple sclerosis. The CDR3 here is CATSRDDSGVRVF. DNA of the CDR3: TGTGCCACCAGCAGAGATGATTCAGGTGTTCGGGTTTTC.